This T cell receptor beta chain was identified during a study of OX40 agonist ivuxolimab in advanced cancers. Study-level information: Dose-escalation patients' cancers were hepatocellular carcinoma, melanoma, renal cell or head and neck cancer.

Assay used: immunoSEQ multiplex PCR; TCRdb lists only in-frame clones, some missing. The profile shows about 75,000 clones, roughly 81% of them singletons. Germline V lookup: CDR1 SNHLY, CDR2 FYNNEI. This CDR3 region has 13 residues. V lost 7 bases and J lost 0, with 9 bases in between. Study-level results: The average count of expanded clones was higher among CD8+ T cells than among CD4+.

This clone was observed once. Its antigen is currently unknown. The sequencing here drew on CD4+ or CD8+ T cells sorted from blood, taken in a trial of the OX40 agonist ivuxolimab. The chain carries TRBV2 and TRBJ1-1; D gene uncertain. This sequence originates from an adult with an advanced solid tumor such as melanoma, head and neck, liver or kidney cancer. The CDR3 spells CASNSQMNTEAFF. CDR3 coding DNA: TGTGCCAGCAACAGCCAAATGAACACTGAAGCTTTCTTT.